These 30 T cell receptor beta chains were sequenced from one sample in a study of cytotoxic CD8 clonotypes in ibrutinib-treated CLL. Generated by immunoSEQ multiplex PCR, the TCRdb table keeps only in-frame clones and is missing some. The data hold 60,000 to 65,000 clones, with roughly 57% observed a single time. The starting material was PBMCs, obtained after 12 months of ibrutinib treatment. These receptors all come from a human donor with chronic lymphocytic leukemia.

This chain links TRBV15 with TRBJ1-6; D call uncertain. Trimming removed 0 bases at V and 3 bases at J, with 9 bases between. The CDR3 runs to 16 residues. CDR1 is LNHNV and CDR2 is YYDKDF in the germline V gene (reference sequence). The CDR3 nucleotides are TGTGCCACCAGCAGAGATCCTAGACTCTATAATTCACCCCTCCACTTT. Translated: CATSRDPRLYNSPLHF.

This clone came up many times. This chain uses TRBV13 with TRBJ1-1; D ambiguous. V was pared by 7 bases and J by 1 base, with 7 bases between. Germline V gene sequence: CDR1 PRHDT, CDR2 FYEKMQ (reference sequence). The CDR3 totals 12 residues. The CDR3 DNA reads TGTGCCAGCAACTGGGGGAACACTGAAGCTTTCTTT. Amino acid sequence: CASNWGNTEAFF.

The count of this clone is one. The J gene is TRBJ1-2, the V gene TRBV28; D call uncertain. CDR3 length equals 14 residues. CDR1 is MDHEN and CDR2 is SYDVKM in the germline V gene. Trimming stripped 7 bases from V and 4 bases from J, with 16 bases between. CDR3 nucleotide sequence: TGTGCCAGCACCCCGGGAGGCCAGGCCTATGGCTACACCTTC. It translates to CASTPGGQAYGYTF.

CDR3 amino acids: CASSARIEKLFF. The CDR3 coding sequence is TGTGCCAGCAGTGCCCGAATTGAAAAACTGTTTTTT. The chain joins TRBV2 to TRBJ1-4; D gene uncertain. The CDR3 consists of 12 residues. V was pared by 4 bases and J by 7 bases, with 7 bases between. Germline CDR1 reads SNHLY; CDR2 reads FYNNEI.

V usage is TRBV14 and J usage is TRBJ2-3; D ambiguous. Per germline, CDR1 SGHDN and CDR2 FVKESK. The germline V and J ends were trimmed by 0 bases and 2 bases, with 6 bases remaining between them. This CDR3 spans 14 amino acids. CDR3 nucleotide sequence: TGTGCCAGCAGCCAAGATAGGACCACAGATACGCAGTATTTT. It encodes CASSQDRTTDTQYF.

The CDR3 here is CASSLGLTSPMGTQYF. CDR3 nucleotides: TGTGCCAGCAGCTTAGGCTTGACTAGCCCTATGGGTACGCAGTATTTT. V gene TRBV7-7 combines with J gene TRBJ2-3; 7 nucleotides line up with TRBD2. The length of the CDR3 is 16 residues. The V gene's germline CDR1 is SSHAT and CDR2 FNYEAQ (reference sequence). Trimming cost V 1 base and J 8 bases; bases outside gene matches: 12.

The rearrangement links TRBV2 to TRBJ1-2; D call uncertain. V was pared by 6 bases and J by 0 bases, with 17 bases between. Germline V gene data show CDR1 as SNHLY and CDR2 as FYNNEI. The CDR3 has 16 residues. This chain's CDR3 is CASSLVVGLANYGYTF. The CDR3 coding sequence is TGTGCCAGCAGCCTGGTGGTAGGCCTGGCTAACTATGGCTACACCTTC.

V is TRBV28 and J is TRBJ2-3, with D perhaps TRBD1 or TRBD2 (6 bases each). Trimming removed 1 base at V and 2 bases at J, with 13 bases between. The V gene's germline CDR1 is MDHEN and CDR2 SYDVKM. This CDR3 region has 16 residues. The CDR3 nucleotides read TGTGCCAGCAGTTTATATATCGGGGGCACCACAGATACGCAGTATTTT. This codes for CASSLYIGGTTDTQYF. The entire variable domain, with the rest obtained from reference TRBV28 and TRBJ2-3, is as follows: DVKVTQSSRYLVKRTGEKVFLECVQDMDHENMFWYRQDPGLGLRLIYFSYDVKMKEKGDIPEGYSVSREKKERFSLILESASTNQTSMYLCASSLYIGGTTDTQYFGPGTRLTVL.

This clone was counted at least ten times. The chain uses TRBV6-5 and TRBJ2-1; D is unclear. The germline V gene encodes CDR1 MNHEY and CDR2 SVGAGI. The CDR3 spans 13 residues. Trimming shortened V by 10 bases and J by 9 bases, and 19 bases separated the two germline ends. CDR3 in amino acids: CAIGPFKLGEQFF. The CDR3 region has the DNA TGTGCCATCGGACCCTTCAAGCTTGGTGAGCAGTTCTTC.

The chain joins TRBV9 to TRBJ2-3, with D tentatively TRBD2 (7 bases). The CDR3 loop spans 16 amino acids. V lost 3 bases and J lost 5, with 19 bases in between. Germline CDR1 SGDLS, CDR2 YYNGEE. The CDR3 here is CASSALGSGGGDTQYF. The CDR3 bases are TGTGCCAGCAGCGCCCTGGGTTCGGGGGGCGGAGATACGCAGTATTTT.

This CDR3 is CATRPAGNQPQHF. In DNA, the CDR3 is TGTGCCACCAGACCTGCCGGCAATCAGCCCCAGCATTTT. The J gene is TRBJ1-5, the V gene TRBV6-5; no firm D call. The length of the CDR3 is 13 residues. Trimming removed 10 bases from V and 2 bases from J, with 12 bases in between. Germline CDR1 MNHEY, CDR2 SVGAGI.

The genes are TRBV5-1 and TRBJ1-2, with D unclear. CDR3 length: 15 residues. Between the trimmed V and J ends, which lost 4 bases and 3 bases, there was a span of 16 bases. Germline lookup yields CDR1 SGHRS and CDR2 YFSETQ. The chain's CDR3 is CASSAAATLDYGYTF. Here the CDR3 DNA reads TGCGCCAGCAGCGCGGCAGCCACGTTGGACTATGGCTACACCTTC.

This clone was picked up a small number of times. This chain links TRBV19 with TRBJ1-2; D call uncertain. V lost 4 bases and J 4 bases, leaving 7 bases between the germline ends. The CDR3 sequence is 12 residues long. CDR1 and CDR2 from the germline V gene are LNHDA and SQIVND (reference sequence). The CDR3 DNA sequence: TGTGCCAGTAGTAGCTTCACCTATGGCTACACCTTC. Its translation: CASSSFTYGYTF.

The rearrangement uses TRBV5-6 and TRBJ1-1; maybe TRBD1 (5 bases). The ends were cut back, 0 bases at V and 1 base at J, with 7 bases in the middle. The CDR3 covers 14 residues. Germline CDR1 and CDR2: SGHDT and YYEEEE. CDR3 in amino acids: CASSLVQGNTEAFF. CDR3 in DNA: TGTGCCAGCAGCTTGGTTCAGGGGAACACTGAAGCTTTCTTT.

The V call is TRBV5-4, the J call TRBJ2-2, with 12 nucleotides matching TRBD2. Germline CDR1 reads SGHNT; CDR2 reads YYREEE (reference sequence). The ends lost 4 bases at V and 2 bases at J; junction bases unmatched: 3. This CDR3 has 16 amino acids. The CDR3 DNA follows: TGTGCCAGCAGCGATGGACTAGCGGGAAACACCGGGGAGCTGTTTTTT. Its translation: CASSDGLAGNTGELFF.

The rearrangement uses TRBV30 and TRBJ2-7, with D uncertain. This CDR3 comprises 12 residues. The germline CDR1 and CDR2 sequences are GTSNPN and SVGIG (reference sequence). V lost 0 bases to trimming and J lost 3 bases, with 6 bases between them. The CDR3 DNA is TGTGCCTGGAGTGTATTAGTCTACGAGCAGTACTTC. The encoded protein is CAWSVLVYEQYF.

The rearrangement links TRBV30 to TRBJ2-7, with D perhaps TRBD2 (6 bases). Germline assignment: CDR1 GTSNPN and CDR2 SVGIG (reference sequence). Trimming took 4 bases from V and 0 from J, leaving 19 bases between them. The CDR3 is 16 amino acids. The CDR3 loop reads CAWTPAAGTGSYEQYF. The CDR3 DNA reads as TGTGCCTGGACCCCAGCCGCCGGGACTGGCTCCTACGAGCAGTACTTC.

This chain joins TRBV10-3 and TRBJ1-5; tentatively, D is TRBD1 (6 bases). Germline assignment: CDR1 ENHRY and CDR2 SYGVKD. The CDR3 has 16 amino acids. V shed 0 bases and J shed 5 bases, with 14 bases lying between them. The CDR3 nucleotides are TGTGCCATCAGTGAGTCGGAGGAGGCAGGGGATCAGCCCCAGCATTTT. The encoded protein is CAISESEEAGDQPQHF.

This chain connects TRBV29-1 to TRBJ2-2, with TRBD2 identical over 13 bases. The CDR3 consists of 15 residues. Per the germline V gene, CDR1 is SQVTM and CDR2 is ANQGSEA. Trimming cost V 5 bases and J 1 base; bases outside gene matches: 1. CDR3 in amino acids: CSVRTSGGNTGELFF. The DNA of the CDR3 is TGCAGCGTTCGGACTAGCGGGGGGAACACCGGGGAGCTGTTTTTT.

This clone was seen just once. The J gene is TRBJ2-5, the V gene TRBV4-2, with 11 bases identical to TRBD2. The V gene end was trimmed by 0 bases and the J gene end by 4 bases; junction bases not matched to a gene: 7. CDR1 and CDR2 from the germline V gene are LGHNA and YNFKEQ. The CDR3 is made up of 17 amino acids. The CDR3 nucleotides are TGTGCCAGCAGCCAAGATGTAGCGGGAGGGCCGGGAGAGACCCAGTACTTC. As protein: CASSQDVAGGPGETQYF.

The chain carries TRBV5-8 and TRBJ2-5, with TRBD1 matching over 9 bases. The CDR3 spans 15 residues. Trimming at V came to 0 bases and at J to 4 bases, leaving 4 bases not matched to a gene. CDR1 is SGHTS and CDR2 is YDEGEE in the germline V gene. CDR3 nucleotides: TGTGCCAGCAGCTTGGGGGGACAGGGCTTAGAGACCCAGTACTTC. It is translated as CASSLGGQGLETQYF.

V gene TRBV10-3 combines with J gene TRBJ1-6, with D hard to call. The CDR3 covers 12 residues. Trimming took off 0 bases at V and 14 bases at J, with 8 bases between the two ends. In germline, CDR1 is ENHRY, CDR2 SYGVKD. CDR3 nucleotides: TGTGCCATCAGTGAGTCCGGGAGGACCCTCCACTTT. It is translated as CAISESGRTLHF.

In its sample, this clone was seen once. The chain couples TRBV5-6 to TRBJ1-2, with D perhaps TRBD1 (5 bases). Deletions cut 0 bases from V and 7 bases from J, with 10 bases between. This CDR3 region has 13 residues. Germline V CDR1 and CDR2: SGHDT, YYEEEE. As DNA, the CDR3 is TGTGCCAGCAGCTTGGGGCAGGGTACTGGCTACACCTTC. As protein: CASSLGQGTGYTF.

The chain is built from TRBV6-1 and TRBJ2-7; D call uncertain. CDR1 is MNHNS, CDR2 SASEGT, per germline. Deletions cut 5 bases from V and 1 base from J, with 15 bases between. The CDR3 extends over 15 amino acids. The CDR3 DNA reads as TGTGCCAGCAGTATTCAACTATCCGATTCCTACGAGCAGTACTTC. It encodes CASSIQLSDSYEQYF.

There are many counts of this clone. J is TRBJ1-1 and V is TRBV20-1; D might be TRBD1 (5 bases). The CDR3 runs 10 residues. Germline-derived CDR1 and CDR2 are DFQATT and SNEGSKA (reference sequence). The CDR3 sequence is CSWGVAEAFF. As DNA, the CDR3 is TGCAGCTGGGGGGTGGCTGAAGCTTTCTTT.

This clone has only one observation. The chain links TRBV18 to TRBJ2-7; a weak D match, TRBD2 (7 bases). Germline-derived CDR1 and CDR2 are KGHSH and LQKENI. With 6 bases removed from V and 4 bases from J, the gap between germline ends came to 13 bases. The length of the CDR3 is 13 residues. The DNA for the CDR3 is TGTGCCAGCTCCCTTGGGAGGGGGTACGAGCAGTACTTC. The encoded protein is CASSLGRGYEQYF.

The rearrangement links TRBV12-1 to TRBJ2-7; the table's D gene call, TRBD2, was not cross checked with the DNA. TRBV12-1 is reported as a pseudogene. The CDR3 extends over 17 amino acids. As DNA, the CDR3 is TGTGCCAGCAGGCCGACTAGCGGGAGGGCGAACCCCTACGAGCAGTACTTC. It yields the protein CASRPTSGRANPYEQYF.

The chain is built from TRBV14 and TRBJ2-1; no firm D call. CDR3 length equals 14 residues. Trimming shortened V by 4 bases and J by 6 bases, and 13 bases separated the two germline ends. Per the germline V gene, CDR1 is SGHDN and CDR2 is FVKESK. The CDR3 coding sequence is TGTGCCAGCAGCCGGGGATTGCGGAGCAATGAGCAGTTCTTC. Protein product: CASSRGLRSNEQFF.

V gene TRBV28 combines with J gene TRBJ1-6; D not resolved. Germline-derived CDR1 and CDR2 are MDHEN and SYDVKM. The V end lost 6 bases, the J end lost 0 bases, and 12 bases lay between the germline ends. This CDR3 contains 16 residues. The CDR3 nucleotides are TGTGCCAGCAGATGGAGCTTCAGCTCCTATAATTCACCCCTCCACTTT. Translation: CASRWSFSSYNSPLHF.

The chain links TRBV30 to TRBJ1-5; 8 positions agree with TRBD1. The CDR3 totals 13 residues. V dropped 5 bases and J dropped 2; count of bases not matched to a gene: 2. CDR1 and CDR2 from the germline V gene are GTSNPN and SVGIG (reference sequence). CDR3: CAWQGARNQPQHF. In DNA, the CDR3 is TGTGCCTGGCAGGGGGCGCGCAATCAGCCCCAGCATTTT.